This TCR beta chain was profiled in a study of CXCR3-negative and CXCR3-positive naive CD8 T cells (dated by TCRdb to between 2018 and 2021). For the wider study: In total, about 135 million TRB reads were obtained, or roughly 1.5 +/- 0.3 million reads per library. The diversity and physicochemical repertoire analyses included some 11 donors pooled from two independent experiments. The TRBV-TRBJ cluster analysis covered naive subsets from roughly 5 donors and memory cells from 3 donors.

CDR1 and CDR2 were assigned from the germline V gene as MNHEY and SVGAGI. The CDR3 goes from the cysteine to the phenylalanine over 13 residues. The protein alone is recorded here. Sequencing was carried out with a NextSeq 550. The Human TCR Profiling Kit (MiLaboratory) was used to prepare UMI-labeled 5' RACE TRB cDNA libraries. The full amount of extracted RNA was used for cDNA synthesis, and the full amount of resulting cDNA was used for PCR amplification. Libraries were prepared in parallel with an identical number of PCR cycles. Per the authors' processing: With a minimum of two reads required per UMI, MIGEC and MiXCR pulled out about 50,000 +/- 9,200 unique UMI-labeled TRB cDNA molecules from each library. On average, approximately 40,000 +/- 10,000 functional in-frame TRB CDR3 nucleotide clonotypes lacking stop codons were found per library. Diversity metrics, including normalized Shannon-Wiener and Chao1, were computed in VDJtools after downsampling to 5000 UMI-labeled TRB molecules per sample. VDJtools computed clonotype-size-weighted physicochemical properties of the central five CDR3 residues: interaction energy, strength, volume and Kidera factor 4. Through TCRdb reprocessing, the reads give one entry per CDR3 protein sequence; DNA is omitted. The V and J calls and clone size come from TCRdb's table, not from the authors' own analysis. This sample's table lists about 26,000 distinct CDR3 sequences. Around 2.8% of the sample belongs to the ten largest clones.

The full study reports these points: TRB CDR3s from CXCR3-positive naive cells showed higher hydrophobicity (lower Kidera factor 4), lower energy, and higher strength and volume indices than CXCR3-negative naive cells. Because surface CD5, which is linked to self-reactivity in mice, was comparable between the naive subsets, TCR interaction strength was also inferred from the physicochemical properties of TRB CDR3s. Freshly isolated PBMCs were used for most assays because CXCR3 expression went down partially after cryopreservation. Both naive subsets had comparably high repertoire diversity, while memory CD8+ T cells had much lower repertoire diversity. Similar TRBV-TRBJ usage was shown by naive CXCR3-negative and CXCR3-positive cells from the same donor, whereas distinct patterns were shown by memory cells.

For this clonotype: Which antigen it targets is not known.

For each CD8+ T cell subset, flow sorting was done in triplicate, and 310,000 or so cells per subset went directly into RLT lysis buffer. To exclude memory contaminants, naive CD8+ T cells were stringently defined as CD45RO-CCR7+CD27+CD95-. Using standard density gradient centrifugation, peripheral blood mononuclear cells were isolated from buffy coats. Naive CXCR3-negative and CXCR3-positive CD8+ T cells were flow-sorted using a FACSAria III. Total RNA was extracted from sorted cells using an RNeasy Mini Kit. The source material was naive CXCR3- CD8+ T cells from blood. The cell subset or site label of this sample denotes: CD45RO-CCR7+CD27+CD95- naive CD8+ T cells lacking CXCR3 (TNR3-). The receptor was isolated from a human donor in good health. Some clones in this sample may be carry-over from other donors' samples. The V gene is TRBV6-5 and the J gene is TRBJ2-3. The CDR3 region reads CASSYSYSDTQYF.